These 18 T cell receptor beta chains share one sample of origin, sequenced in a study of cytomegalovirus exposure and HLA in healthy donors. Amplification used 60 Vbeta primers and 13 Jbeta primers. Libraries were prepared by immunoSEQ multiplex PCR; TCRdb keeps only in-frame clonotypes and omits some of them. The data contain 250,000 to 350,000 clones, 86% of them singletons. Sequenced input: PBMCs. The receptors stem from a man aged 35-49 years in good health and CMV-seropositive.

The chain combines TRBV2 with TRBJ1-1, with TRBD1 identical over 7 bases. The CDR3 length is 13 residues. J lost 8 bases, V lost 4 bases, and 7 bases had no gene match. Germline CDR1 and CDR2: SNHLY and FYNNEI. CDR3 in DNA: TGTGCCAGCAGTGCAGAACAGGGGACCGAAGCTTTCTTT. It specifies CASSAEQGTEAFF.

DNA for the CDR3: TGTGCCAGCAGTCCGGCGGGGACAGCCCGCTCCTACAATGAGCAGTTCTTC. Protein sequence: CASSPAGTARSYNEQFF. The chain combines TRBV27 with TRBJ2-1, with a tentative D call TRBD1 (7 bases). Looked up from germline, CDR1 is MNHEY and CDR2 is SMNVEV (reference sequence). The CDR3 is made up of 17 amino acids. V was trimmed by 5 bases and J by 0 bases, leaving 17 bases between them.

The chain joins TRBV2 to TRBJ2-7; D gene ambiguous. The V gene lost 0 bases and the J gene lost 2 bases, with 5 bases spanning the gap. The CDR3 length is 13 residues. From germline, CDR1 is SNHLY and CDR2 FYNNEI. Written as DNA, the CDR3 is TGTGCCAGCAGTGAAGCGAGGCCCTACGAGCAGTACTTC. This codes for CASSEARPYEQYF.

The CDR3 is CASSPRGEAYEQYF. The DNA of the CDR3 is TGTGCCAGCTCACCACGGGGAGAAGCCTACGAGCAGTACTTC. The V gene is TRBV18, the J gene TRBJ2-7; tentative D call: TRBD2 (5 bases). The CDR3 is made up of 14 amino acids. V was pared by 1 base and J by 2 bases, with 9 bases between. Germline lookup yields CDR1 KGHSH and CDR2 LQKENI.

The rearrangement joins TRBV18 to TRBJ2-7, with TRBD1 matching 10 bases. Germline V gene lookup returns CDR1 KGHSH and CDR2 LQKENI. The junction had 6 bases not matched to a gene; V was cut back by 8 bases and J by 2 bases. The CDR3 has 14 residues. The CDR3 sequence is CASTPDRGTYEQYF. The CDR3 DNA sequence: TGTGCCAGCACCCCGGACAGGGGGACCTACGAGCAGTACTTC. The full variable domain, with the rest looked up from reference TRBV18 and TRBJ2-7, is NAGVMQNPRHLVRRRGQEARLRCSPMKGHSHVYWYRQLPEEGLKFMVYLQKENIIDESGMPKERFSAEFPKEGPSILRIQQVVRGDSAAYFCASTPDRGTYEQYFGPGTRLTVT.

The genes are TRBV6-1 and TRBJ2-1, with TRBD1 as a possible D gene (5 bases). From germline, CDR1 is MNHNS and CDR2 SASEGT. Trimming shortened V by 6 bases and J by 8 bases, and 17 bases separated the two germline ends. This CDR3 is built from 14 residues. The DNA of the CDR3 is TGTGCCAGCAGAGGGGATCAAGGGGCCTATGAGCAGTTCTTC. Translating it yields CASRGDQGAYEQFF.

Remarks on this clone: At one boundary the junction diverges from the germline segment, which might be a read error. The rearrangement joins TRBV7-9 to TRBJ1-2; D unclear. From germline, CDR1 is SEHNR and CDR2 FQNEAQ (reference sequence). This CDR3 comprises 14 residues. The CDR3 coding sequence is TGTTCCAGCAGTCCCCCCGGGAGTGGGAGCGGCTACACCTTC. It specifies CSSSPPGSGSGYTF.

A note on this clone: Other DNA sequences within the sample encode an identical CDR3. The chain joins TRBV25-1 to TRBJ1-4; D not certain. V was clipped by 8 bases and J by 0 bases, with 16 bases between them. Germline V gives CDR1 MGHDK, CDR2 SYGVNS. CDR3 length: 16 residues. CDR3: CASSAEGGATNEKLFF. The CDR3 nucleotides are TGTGCCAGCTCAGCAGAGGGAGGTGCAACTAATGAAAAACTGTTTTTT.

The genes are TRBV28 and TRBJ2-7; no clear D. There are 12 residues in the CDR3. The germline V gene encodes CDR1 MDHEN and CDR2 SYDVKM. Trimming pared 1 base from V and 4 bases from J, leaving 5 bases between. The CDR3 loop is CASSLLMYEQYF. CDR3 coding DNA: TGTGCCAGCAGTTTATTAATGTACGAGCAGTACTTC.

The chain links TRBV6-6 to TRBJ2-1, with 9 bases matching TRBD2. Germline V gene lookup returns CDR1 MNHNY and CDR2 SVGAGI (reference sequence). V dropped 2 bases and J dropped 3; count of bases not matched to a gene: 5. The CDR3 is 16 residues long. CDR3 in DNA: TGTGCCAGCAGTTACGAGGGCGGGAGGGACTACAATGAGCAGTTCTTC. Translated, it gives CASSYEGGRDYNEQFF.

J is TRBJ2-3 and V is TRBV10-1, with D tentatively TRBD2 (5 bases). Germline V gene sequence: CDR1 WNHNN, CDR2 SYGVQD (reference sequence). There are 15 residues in the CDR3. Trimming removed 1 base at V and 2 bases at J, with 10 bases between. The DNA for the CDR3 is TGCGCCAGCAGTGAGTTTCCGGGATCCACAGATACGCAGTATTTT. Its translation: CASSEFPGSTDTQYF.

The J gene is TRBJ1-1, the V gene TRBV4-1, with D perhaps TRBD1 (5 bases). V was shortened by 4 bases and J by 0 bases, with 15 bases between the two germline ends. Germline lookup yields CDR1 MGHRA and CDR2 YSYEKL. The CDR3 is made up of 16 amino acids. This CDR3 reads CASSLGTEFLNTEAFF. The CDR3 DNA is TGCGCCAGCAGCCTCGGGACTGAGTTTTTGAACACTGAAGCTTTCTTT.

This chain uses TRBV6-5 with TRBJ2-1; 8 nucleotides align to TRBD2. The CDR3 is 14 residues long. The V segment lost 8 bases and the J segment 6 bases; nucleotides outside the gene matches: 9. Germline-derived CDR1 and CDR2 are MNHEY and SVGAGI. In DNA, the CDR3 is TGTGCCAGCTGCATTAGCGGGGAGGGCAATGAGCAGTTCTTC. Protein: CASCISGEGNEQFF.

As regards this clone: This CDR3 is also generated by other DNA sequences in the sample. The V and J genes are TRBV19 and TRBJ2-1, with D maybe TRBD2 (5 bases). CDR1 LNHDA and CDR2 SQIVND come from the germline V gene (reference sequence). This CDR3 spans 14 amino acids. The V gene lost 6 bases and the J gene lost 0 bases, with 9 bases spanning the gap. CDR3 sequence reads: CASSSGSSYNEQFF. CDR3 DNA sequence: TGTGCCAGTAGCTCTGGGAGCTCCTACAATGAGCAGTTCTTC.

V usage is TRBV28 and J usage is TRBJ1-4; TRBD1 might be the D (6 bases). Germline V gene lookup returns CDR1 MDHEN and CDR2 SYDVKM. V lost 6 bases, J lost 0 bases, and 17 bases lay in between. CDR3 length: 17 amino acids. The CDR3 bases are TGTGCCAGCAGGCAAAAAACTTACAGGGCAACTAATGAAAAACTGTTTTTT. It translates to CASRQKTYRATNEKLFF. The full variable domain, completed using reference TRBV28 and TRBJ1-4, is DVKVTQSSRYLVKRTGEKVFLECVQDMDHENMFWYRQDPGLGLRLIYFSYDVKMKEKGDIPEGYSVSREKKERFSLILESASTNQTSMYLCASRQKTYRATNEKLFFGSGTQLSVL.

V usage is TRBV5-1 and J usage is TRBJ2-2; 11 positions agree with TRBD2. After removal of 0 bases from V and 6 bases from J, the junction contained 7 bases not matched to a gene. The CDR3 runs to 17 residues. CDR1 is SGHRS and CDR2 is YFSETQ in the germline V gene. The CDR3 sequence is CASSLANSGRAPGELFF. The CDR3 DNA reads TGCGCCAGCAGCTTGGCCAATAGCGGGAGGGCCCCCGGGGAGCTGTTTTTT.

This clone was detected only a few times. Different DNA sequences within this sample yield the same CDR3. The V gene is TRBV18, the J gene TRBJ1-1; weak D call: TRBD1 (5 bases). The CDR3 is 13 amino acids. V was shortened by 6 bases and J by 2 bases, with 10 bases between the two germline ends. Germline CDR1 is KGHSH and CDR2 is LQKENI. CDR3 in DNA: TGTGCCAGCTCCACAGGACCCAACACTGAAGCTTTCTTT. Protein sequence: CASSTGPNTEAFF.

The CDR3 DNA follows: TGTGCCATCAAAGGACAGGGGGACTATGGCTACACCTTC. Its translation: CAIKGQGDYGYTF. This chain uses TRBV10-3 with TRBJ1-2; 10 bases map to TRBD1. Germline CDR1 ENHRY, CDR2 SYGVKD. After removal of 7 bases from V and 3 bases from J, the junction contained 2 bases not matched to a gene. The CDR3 spans 13 residues.